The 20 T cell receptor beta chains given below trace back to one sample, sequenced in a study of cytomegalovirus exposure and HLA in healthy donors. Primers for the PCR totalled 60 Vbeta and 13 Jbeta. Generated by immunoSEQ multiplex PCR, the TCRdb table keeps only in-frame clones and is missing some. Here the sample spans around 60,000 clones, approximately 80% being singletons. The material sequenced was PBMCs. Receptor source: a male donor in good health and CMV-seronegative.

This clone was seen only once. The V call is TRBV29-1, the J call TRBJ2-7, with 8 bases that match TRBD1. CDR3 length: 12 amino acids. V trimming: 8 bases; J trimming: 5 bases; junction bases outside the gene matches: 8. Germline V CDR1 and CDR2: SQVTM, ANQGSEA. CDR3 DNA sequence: TGCAGCTTCCGGACAGGGACCGACGAGCAGTACTTC. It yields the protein CSFRTGTDEQYF.

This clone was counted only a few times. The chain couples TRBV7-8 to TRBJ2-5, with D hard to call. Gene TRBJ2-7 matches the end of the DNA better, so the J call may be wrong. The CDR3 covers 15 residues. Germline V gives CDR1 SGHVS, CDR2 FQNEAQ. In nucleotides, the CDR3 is TGTGCCAGCAGCTTAGAGGATCCTTCGGACTACGAGCAGTACTTC. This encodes CASSLEDPSDYEQYF.

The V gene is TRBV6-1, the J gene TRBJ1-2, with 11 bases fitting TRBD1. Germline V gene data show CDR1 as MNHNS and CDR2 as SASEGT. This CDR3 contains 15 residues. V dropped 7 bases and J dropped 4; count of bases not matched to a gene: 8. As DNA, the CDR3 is TGTGCCAGCAAACAAACCGGGACAGGGGGCTATGGCTACACCTTC. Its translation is CASKQTGTGGYGYTF.

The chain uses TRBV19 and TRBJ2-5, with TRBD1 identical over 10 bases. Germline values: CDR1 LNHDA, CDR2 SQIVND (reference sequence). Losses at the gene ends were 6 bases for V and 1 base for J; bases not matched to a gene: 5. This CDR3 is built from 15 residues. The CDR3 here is CASRGTGAIQETQYF. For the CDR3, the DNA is TGTGCCAGTAGGGGGACAGGGGCGATCCAAGAGACCCAGTACTTC.

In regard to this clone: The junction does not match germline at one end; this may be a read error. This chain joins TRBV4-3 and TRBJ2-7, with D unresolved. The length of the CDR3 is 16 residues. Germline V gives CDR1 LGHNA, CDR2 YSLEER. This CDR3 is CASSQDRPSLGHEQYF. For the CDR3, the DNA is TGCGCCAGCAGTCAAGACCGACCCTCCCTAGGCCACGAGCAGTACTTC.

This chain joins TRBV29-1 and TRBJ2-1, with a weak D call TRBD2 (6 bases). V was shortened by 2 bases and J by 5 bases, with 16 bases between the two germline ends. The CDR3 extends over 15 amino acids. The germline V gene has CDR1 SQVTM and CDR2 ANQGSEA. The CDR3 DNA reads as TGCAGCGTTGAACCGGCGGGGAGCCCTAACAATGAGCAGTTCTTC. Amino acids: CSVEPAGSPNNEQFF.

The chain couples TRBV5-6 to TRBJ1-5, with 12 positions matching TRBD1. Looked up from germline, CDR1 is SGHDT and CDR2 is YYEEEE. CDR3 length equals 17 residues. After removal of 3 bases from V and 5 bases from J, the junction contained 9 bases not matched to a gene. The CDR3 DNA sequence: TGTGCCAGCAGCTCACGCCGGGGACAGGGGGCGCATCAGCCCCAGCATTTT. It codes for CASSSRRGQGAHQPQHF.

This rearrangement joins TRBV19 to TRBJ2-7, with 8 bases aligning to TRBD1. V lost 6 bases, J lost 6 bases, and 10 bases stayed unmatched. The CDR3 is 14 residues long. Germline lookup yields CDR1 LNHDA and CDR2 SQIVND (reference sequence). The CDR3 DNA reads TGTGCCAGTAGGGCATCCAGGGGGCCCTTCGAGCAGTACTTC. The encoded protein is CASRASRGPFEQYF.

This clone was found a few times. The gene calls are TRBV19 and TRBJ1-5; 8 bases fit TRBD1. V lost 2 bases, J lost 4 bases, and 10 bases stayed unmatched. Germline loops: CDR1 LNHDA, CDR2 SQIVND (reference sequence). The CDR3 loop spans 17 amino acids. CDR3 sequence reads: CASSIRGQAFANQPQHF. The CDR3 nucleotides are TGTGCCAGTAGTATAAGGGGACAGGCCTTCGCAAATCAGCCCCAGCATTTT.

CDR3 loop: CASNGGTGGYEQYF. CDR3 bases: TGTGCCAGCAACGGCGGGACAGGGGGCTACGAGCAGTACTTC. This chain uses TRBV2 with TRBJ2-7, with 11 bases that match TRBD1. V shed 7 bases and J 3 bases; nucleotides not matched to a gene: 5. Germline lookup yields CDR1 SNHLY and CDR2 FYNNEI. CDR3 size: 14 residues.

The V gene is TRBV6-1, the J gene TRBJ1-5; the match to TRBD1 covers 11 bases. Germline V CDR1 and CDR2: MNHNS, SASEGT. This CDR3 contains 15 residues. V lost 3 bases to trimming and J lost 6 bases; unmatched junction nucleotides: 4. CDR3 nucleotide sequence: TGTGCCAGCAGTGAGAGGGACAGGGGGTCTCAGCCCCAGCATTTT. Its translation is CASSERDRGSQPQHF.

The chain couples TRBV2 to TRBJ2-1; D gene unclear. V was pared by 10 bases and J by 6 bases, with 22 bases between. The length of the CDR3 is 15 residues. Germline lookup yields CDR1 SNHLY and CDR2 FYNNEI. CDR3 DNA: TGTGCCATCCCGGCAAGGTCTAGTTTAAGCAATGAGCAGTTCTTC. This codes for CAIPARSSLSNEQFF. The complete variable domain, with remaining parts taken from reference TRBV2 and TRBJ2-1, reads EPEVTQTPSHQVTQMGQEVILRCVPISNHLYFYWYRQILGQKVEFLVSFYNNEISEKSEIFDDQFSVERPDGSNFTLKIRSTKLEDSAMYFCAIPARSSLSNEQFFGPGTRLTVL.

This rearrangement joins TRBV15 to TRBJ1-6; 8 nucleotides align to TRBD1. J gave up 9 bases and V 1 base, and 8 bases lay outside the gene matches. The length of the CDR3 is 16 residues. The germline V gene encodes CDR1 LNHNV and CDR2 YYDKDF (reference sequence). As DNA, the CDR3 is TGTGCCACCAGCAGAGTAAGGCAGGGGGCCCTTTCACCCCTCCACTTT. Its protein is CATSRVRQGALSPLHF.

The CDR3, as DNA: TGTGCCACCAGCAGAACAGGCCTTGAAGCTTTCTTT. Translated: CATSRTGLEAFF. This chain links TRBV15 with TRBJ1-1; weak D call: TRBD1 (5 bases). The V end lost 2 bases, the J end lost 7 bases, and 8 bases lay between the germline ends. CDR1 and CDR2 from the germline V gene are LNHNV and YYDKDF (reference sequence). This CDR3 has 12 residues.

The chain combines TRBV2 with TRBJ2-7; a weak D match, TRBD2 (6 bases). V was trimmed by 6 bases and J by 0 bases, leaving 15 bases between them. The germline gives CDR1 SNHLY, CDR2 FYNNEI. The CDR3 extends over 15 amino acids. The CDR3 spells CASRGVREISYEQYF. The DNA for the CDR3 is TGTGCCAGCAGGGGAGTCCGGGAGATCTCCTACGAGCAGTACTTC.

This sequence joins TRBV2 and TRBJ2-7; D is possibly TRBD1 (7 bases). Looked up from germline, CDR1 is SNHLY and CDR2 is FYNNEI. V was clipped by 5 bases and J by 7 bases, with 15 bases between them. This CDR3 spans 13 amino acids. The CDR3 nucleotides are TGTGCCAGCAGTACCAAGGGGGCGGGGGAGCAGTACTTC. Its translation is CASSTKGAGEQYF.

The CDR3: CASSMDRFGSQHF. In DNA form, the CDR3 reads TGTGCCAGCAGCATGGACAGGTTCGGGTCCCAGCATTTT. The gene calls are TRBV7-2 and TRBJ1-5; TRBD1 aligns across 7 bases. This CDR3 comprises 13 residues. With 5 bases clipped from V and 11 bases from J, the junction kept 9 bases outside the gene matches. The germline V gene encodes CDR1 SGHTA and CDR2 FQGNSA.

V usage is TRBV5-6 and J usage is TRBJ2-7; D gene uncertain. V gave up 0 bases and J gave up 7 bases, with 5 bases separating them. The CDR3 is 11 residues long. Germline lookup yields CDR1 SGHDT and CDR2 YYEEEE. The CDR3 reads CASSLGLEQYF. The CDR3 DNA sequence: TGTGCCAGCAGCTTGGGCCTAGAGCAGTACTTC.

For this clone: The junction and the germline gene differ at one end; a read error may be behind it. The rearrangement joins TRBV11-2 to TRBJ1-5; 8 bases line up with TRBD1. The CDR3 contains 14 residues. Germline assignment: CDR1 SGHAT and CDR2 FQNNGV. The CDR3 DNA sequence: TGTGCCAGCACCTTAGACAGGGGACATCAGCCCCAGCATTTT. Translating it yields CASTLDRGHQPQHF.

The DNA for the CDR3 is TGTGCCAGCAGCTTAACAGGGAACCTCTATAATTCACCCCTCCACTTT. Translating it yields CASSLTGNLYNSPLHF. The chain is built from TRBV7-6 and TRBJ1-6, with TRBD1 as a possible D gene (6 bases). The V gene's germline CDR1 is SGHVS and CDR2 FNYEAQ. This CDR3 contains 16 residues. Trimming shortened V by 2 bases and J by 3 bases, and 11 bases separated the two germline ends.